A selection of T cell receptor beta chains follows, all from one sample in a study of blood T cell repertoires in COVID-19. The method was immunoSEQ multiplex PCR; TCRdb's version includes in-frame clones alone and lacks a portion of them. The data hold 120,000 or so clones, with 84% observed a single time. Sequences were obtained from PBMCs or T cells enriched from blood (not recorded which). These receptors were obtained from a woman aged 25 to 39 who had recovered from COVID-19. CDR3s leave out the opening cysteine and the closing phenylalanine or tryptophan. The order of the fields is clone size, V gene, CDR3 protein. Clone size is not always given. Where it is, it says once, few, many or a class for expanded clones.

.	TRBV5-5	ASSLADRAATNEKLF
.	TRBV30	AWSHQETQY
.	TRBV11-2	ASSWTLSGANVLT
.	TRBV5-1	ASSTTGAPNEKLF
once	TRBV28	ASSHRIGSGNTIY
.	TRBV19	ASSSRSSGRGKNIQY
once	TRBV9	ASSVDPGGDEKLF
.	TRBV6-2/TRBV6-3	ASSYLPRSNTGELF
.	TRBV7-9	ASSRDRVEQY
few	TRBV3-1/TRBV3-2	ASSQDRWAEQHNEQF
once	TRBV7-9	ASPGGVPPETEAF
.	TRBV11-2	ASSSASNKY
.	TRBV19	ASSGQLISDEQF
.	TRBV4-3	ASSQDVGGTIVNYGYT
.	TRBV7-9	ASSLAGRVYGYT
once	TRBV29-1	SVRTSGVPRETQY
few	TRBV15	ATSTRQVRSEQY
.	TRBV7-3	ASSPGGNTIY